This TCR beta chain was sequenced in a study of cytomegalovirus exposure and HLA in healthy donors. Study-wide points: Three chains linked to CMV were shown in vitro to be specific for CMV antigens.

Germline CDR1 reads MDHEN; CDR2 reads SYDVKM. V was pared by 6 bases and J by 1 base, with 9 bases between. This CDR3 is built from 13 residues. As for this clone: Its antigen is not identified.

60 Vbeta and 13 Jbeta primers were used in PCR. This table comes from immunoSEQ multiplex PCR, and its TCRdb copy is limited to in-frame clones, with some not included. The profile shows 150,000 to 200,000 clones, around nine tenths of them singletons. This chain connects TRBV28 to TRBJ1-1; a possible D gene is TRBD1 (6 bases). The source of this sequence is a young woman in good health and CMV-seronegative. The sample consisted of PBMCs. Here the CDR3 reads CASRLGQNTEAFF. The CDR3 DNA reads TGTGCCAGCAGGTTGGGACAGAACACTGAAGCTTTCTTT.